A selection of T cell receptor beta chains follows, all from one sample in a study of shared clonotypes between healthy human individuals. Clones were sequenced by immunoSEQ multiplex PCR, and TCRdb holds only the in-frame ones, with some missing. In the table there are roughly 2.5 million clones, approximately 90% of which are singletons. The sequencing sample was made of naive CD4+ T cells sorted from blood. These receptors all stem from a man aged 18 to 30 in good health. Each CDR3 is given with its conserved first and last residue. Each record gives: V gene, D gene, clone size, J gene, CDR3 DNA, CDR3 protein. A D gene is named only where the DNA matches it firmly. A clone size is listed for some rows: how often the clone was seen (once, few, many), or a class if it is expanded.

v_call: TRBV5-4; d_call: TRBD2; clone_size: -; j_call: TRBJ2-7; cdr3_nt: TGTGCCAGCAGCCCGGGGACTAGCGACGGGCTGGAGCAGTACTTC; cdr3_aa: CASSPGTSDGLEQYF
v_call: TRBV9; d_call: -; clone_size: -; j_call: TRBJ1-5; cdr3_nt: TGTGCCAGCAGCGTTGGGCCTCATAGCAATCAGCCCCAGCATTTT; cdr3_aa: CASSVGPHSNQPQHF
v_call: TRBV18; d_call: -; clone_size: -; j_call: TRBJ2-6; cdr3_nt: TGTGCCAGCTCACCAAACAGGTCCGGGGCCAACGTCCTGACTTTC; cdr3_aa: CASSPNRSGANVLTF
v_call: TRBV6-1; d_call: TRBD1; clone_size: -; j_call: TRBJ1-2; cdr3_nt: TGTGCCAGCAGTGAATTTGTGACAGGGGGCAGCTATGGCTACACCTTC; cdr3_aa: CASSEFVTGGSYGYTF
v_call: TRBV11-2; d_call: TRBD2; clone_size: -; j_call: TRBJ2-7; cdr3_nt: TGTGCCAGCAGCCTTGGCCCGTCTAGCCAGCGGGGGGGATACGAGCAGTACTTC; cdr3_aa: CASSLGPSSQRGGYEQYF
v_call: TRBV19; d_call: -; clone_size: -; j_call: TRBJ1-5; cdr3_nt: TGTGCCAGTAGTACTACGGTTGGTCCTCAGCCCCAGCATTTT; cdr3_aa: CASSTTVGPQPQHF
v_call: TRBV15; d_call: -; clone_size: -; j_call: TRBJ2-1; cdr3_nt: TGTGCCACCAGCAGAGAAATAGTCTACAATGAGCAGTTCTTC; cdr3_aa: CATSREIVYNEQFF
v_call: TRBV28; d_call: TRBD1; clone_size: -; j_call: TRBJ2-7; cdr3_nt: TGTGCCAGCAGTCCACATGGGACAGGGAGGTACGAGCAGTACTTC; cdr3_aa: CASSPHGTGRYEQYF
v_call: TRBV6-5; d_call: TRBD2; clone_size: -; j_call: TRBJ2-1; cdr3_nt: TGTGCCAGCAGTTCCACAGCGGGAGGGCAGTTCTTC; cdr3_aa: CASSSTAGGQFF
v_call: TRBV27; d_call: TRBD1; clone_size: -; j_call: TRBJ2-7; cdr3_nt: TGTGCCAGCAGCCCGGGACAGATTACCTACGAGCAGTACTTC; cdr3_aa: CASSPGQITYEQYF
v_call: TRBV11-2; d_call: -; clone_size: once; j_call: TRBJ1-3; cdr3_nt: TGTGCCAGCAGCCGAGGGTCTTCTGGAAACACCATATATTTT; cdr3_aa: CASSRGSSGNTIYF
v_call: TRBV19; d_call: TRBD1; clone_size: -; j_call: TRBJ1-1; cdr3_nt: TGTGCCAGTAGGGGACAGGGGGCGCGAGAAGCTTTCTTT; cdr3_aa: CASRGQGAREAFF
v_call: TRBV19; d_call: TRBD1; clone_size: -; j_call: TRBJ2-7; cdr3_nt: TGTGCCAGTAGTCTGACAGGGAAGGGAACAACCTACGAGCAGTACTTC; cdr3_aa: CASSLTGKGTTYEQYF
v_call: TRBV4-1; d_call: TRBD1; clone_size: -; j_call: TRBJ1-4; cdr3_nt: TGCGCCAGCAGCCAAGTCCTTCCCCAGGGGGCGACTAATGAAAAACTGTTTTTT; cdr3_aa: CASSQVLPQGATNEKLFF
v_call: TRBV4-3; d_call: -; clone_size: once; j_call: TRBJ1-3; cdr3_nt: TGCGCCAGCAGCCAAGATCACCCCCCCCGGGGGAACACCATATATTTT; cdr3_aa: CASSQDHPPRGNTIYF
v_call: TRBV11-2; d_call: -; clone_size: -; j_call: TRBJ2-7; cdr3_nt: TGTGCCAGCAGCTTAGAGGGAATATACGAGCAGTACTTC; cdr3_aa: CASSLEGIYEQYF
v_call: TRBV30; d_call: -; clone_size: once; j_call: TRBJ1-5; cdr3_nt: TGTGCCTGGAGCCATGACAGCTCGGCTCAGCCCCAGCATTTT; cdr3_aa: CAWSHDSSAQPQHF
v_call: TRBV18; d_call: -; clone_size: -; j_call: TRBJ2-2; cdr3_nt: TGTGCCAGCTCACAGTCGGAGGGCACCGGGGAGCTGTTTTTT; cdr3_aa: CASSQSEGTGELFF
v_call: TRBV10-3; d_call: -; clone_size: -; j_call: TRBJ2-7; cdr3_nt: TGTGCCATCAGTGAAGTCTTATACGAGCAGTACTTC; cdr3_aa: CAISEVLYEQYF
v_call: TRBV2; d_call: TRBD2; clone_size: -; j_call: TRBJ2-7; cdr3_nt: TGTGCCAGCTCTTTAGGACTAGCGGGAGTTCACGAGCAGTACTTC; cdr3_aa: CASSLGLAGVHEQYF
v_call: TRBV6-1; d_call: -; clone_size: -; j_call: TRBJ1-5; cdr3_nt: TGTGCCAGCAGTGAACAGGACCTAGGGCAGCCCCAGCATTTT; cdr3_aa: CASSEQDLGQPQHF
v_call: TRBV19; d_call: -; clone_size: -; j_call: TRBJ1-2; cdr3_nt: TGTGCCAGTAGTCCCCGCGACGGCACTAACTATGGCTACACCTTC; cdr3_aa: CASSPRDGTNYGYTF
v_call: TRBV9; d_call: TRBD1; clone_size: -; j_call: TRBJ1-2; cdr3_nt: TGTGCCAGCAGCGGACGACAGGGGCGTAACTATGGCTACACCTTC; cdr3_aa: CASSGRQGRNYGYTF
v_call: TRBV11-2; d_call: -; clone_size: -; j_call: TRBJ1-1; cdr3_nt: TGTGCCAGCAGCTCTCCGGACCGGAACACTGAAGCTTTCTTT; cdr3_aa: CASSSPDRNTEAFF
v_call: TRBV5-1; d_call: TRBD1; clone_size: -; j_call: TRBJ2-5; cdr3_nt: TGCGCCAGCAGCTTGGAAGGGACAGGGTTTCAAGAGACCCAGTACTTC; cdr3_aa: CASSLEGTGFQETQYF
v_call: TRBV9; d_call: -; clone_size: -; j_call: TRBJ2-3; cdr3_nt: TGTGCCAGCAGCGGACAGGCTAGCACAGATACGCAGTATTTT; cdr3_aa: CASSGQASTDTQYF
v_call: TRBV5-1; d_call: TRBD2; clone_size: -; j_call: TRBJ2-2; cdr3_nt: TGCGCCAGCAGCTTTCAGCGGGAGGGCACCGGGGAGCTGTTTTTT; cdr3_aa: CASSFQREGTGELFF
v_call: TRBV10-2; d_call: -; clone_size: -; j_call: TRBJ2-7; cdr3_nt: TGCGCCAGCAGGGAAACGGGACAACCCTACGAGCAGTACTTC; cdr3_aa: CASRETGQPYEQYF
v_call: TRBV18; d_call: -; clone_size: -; j_call: TRBJ2-1; cdr3_nt: TGTGCCAGCTCACCGCCGGGACTGAGCTCCTACAATGAGCAGTTCTTC; cdr3_aa: CASSPPGLSSYNEQFF
v_call: TRBV7-8; d_call: TRBD2; clone_size: -; j_call: TRBJ2-2; cdr3_nt: TGTGCCAGCAGCTCCCGGGGAGGGGCGGGGACCGGGGAGCTGTTTTTT; cdr3_aa: CASSSRGGAGTGELFF
v_call: TRBV18; d_call: TRBD1; clone_size: -; j_call: TRBJ2-2; cdr3_nt: TGTGCCAGCTCATCGGCCGGGACAGGGAACACCGGGGAGCTGTTTTTT; cdr3_aa: CASSSAGTGNTGELFF
v_call: TRBV7-9; d_call: -; clone_size: -; j_call: TRBJ2-1; cdr3_nt: TGTGCCAGCAGCTTAAACAATGAGCAGTTCTTC; cdr3_aa: CASSLNNEQFF
v_call: TRBV19; d_call: -; clone_size: -; j_call: TRBJ1-2; cdr3_nt: TGTGCCAGTAACGGGGGGAAGGGCTACACCTTC; cdr3_aa: CASNGGKGYTF